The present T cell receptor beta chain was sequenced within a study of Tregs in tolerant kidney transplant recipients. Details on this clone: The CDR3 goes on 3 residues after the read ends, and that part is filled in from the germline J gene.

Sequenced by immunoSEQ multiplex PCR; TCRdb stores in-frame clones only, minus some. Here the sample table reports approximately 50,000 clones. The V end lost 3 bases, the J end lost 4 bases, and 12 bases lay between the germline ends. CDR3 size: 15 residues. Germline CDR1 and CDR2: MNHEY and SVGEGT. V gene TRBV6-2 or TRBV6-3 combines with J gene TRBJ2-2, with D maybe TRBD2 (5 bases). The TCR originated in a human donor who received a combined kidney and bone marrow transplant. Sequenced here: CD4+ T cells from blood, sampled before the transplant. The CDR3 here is CASSYIGRGTGELFF. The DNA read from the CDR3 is TGTGCCAGCAGTTATATCGGACGGGGCACCGGGGAG.